These 20 T cell receptor beta chains were sequenced from one sample in a study of response to subunit inactivated influenza vaccine. TCRdb re-called the RT-PCR reads with MiXCR, one entry per CDR3 protein. The sample lists 450,000 to 600,000 distinct CDR3 sequences; approximately 15% were seen once. The sample consisted of CD4+ T cells sorted from PBMCs, taken less than 30 months after vaccination. All receptors come from a man aged 45-69 years who received an inactivated influenza vaccine.

The chain uses TRBV12-3 or TRBV12-4 and TRBJ2-7, with 12 bases fitting TRBD2. The CDR3 totals 17 residues. V shed 4 bases and J 0 bases; nucleotides not matched to a gene: 7. The CDR3 sequence: CASSSGLAGLISYEQYF. The CDR3 DNA sequence: TGTGCCAGCAGTTCTGGACTAGCGGGACTAATCTCCTACGAGCAGTACTTC.

The chain employs TRBV19 and TRBJ1-6, with 9 bases that match TRBD1. The germline V gene encodes CDR1 LNHDA and CDR2 SQIVND (reference sequence). The CDR3 totals 15 residues. Trimming removed 9 bases from V and 4 bases from J; junction bases left unmatched: 7. CDR3: CASRGTGRYNSPLHF. The CDR3 DNA sequence: TGTGCCAGCCGCGGGACAGGGAGATATAATTCACCCCTCCACTTT.

This clonotype was observed a few times. This chain links TRBV15 with TRBJ1-4, with no clear D. Trimming removed 0 bases from V and 5 bases from J, with 10 bases in between. The CDR3 is made up of 15 amino acids. The germline V gene encodes CDR1 LNHNV and CDR2 YYDKDF (reference sequence). The CDR3 region has the DNA TGTGCCACCAGCAGAGACGGGCAGGCCAATGAAAAACTGTTTTTT. Translation gives CATSRDGQANEKLFF.

This clonotype was detected once. The chain has TRBV6-2 or TRBV6-3 and TRBJ2-1; 7 bases align to TRBD1. Germline trimming cut 6 bases from V and 1 base from J; bases unmatched to any gene: 6. This CDR3 spans 15 amino acids. Per germline, CDR1 MNHEY and CDR2 SVGEGT. The CDR3: CASRPDRVSYNEQFF. Here the CDR3 DNA reads TGTGCCAGCAGACCAGACAGGGTTTCCTACAATGAGCAGTTCTTC.

This clonotype was observed a handful of times. This chain joins TRBV4-2 and TRBJ1-3; no definite D call. Trimming took off 0 bases at V and 4 bases at J, with 13 bases between the two ends. CDR3 length: 16 amino acids. Germline CDR1 reads LGHNA; CDR2 reads YNFKEQ. CDR3 amino acids: CASSQDTDASGNTIYF. CDR3 nucleotide sequence: TGTGCCAGCAGCCAAGATACCGACGCCTCCGGAAACACCATATATTTT.

This clonotype was observed a handful of times. This chain connects TRBV10-3 to TRBJ1-4; no definite D call. The CDR3 has 11 residues. CDR1 and CDR2 from the germline V gene are ENHRY and SYGVKD. Trimming stripped 3 bases from V and 8 bases from J, with 4 bases between. The CDR3 nucleotides are TGTGCCATCAGTGACAGCGAAAAACTGTTTTTT. This translates into CAISDSEKLFF.

This clonotype was observed many times. The chain joins TRBV7-2 to TRBJ2-7; D perhaps matches TRBD2 (5 bases). Germline CDR1 is SGHTA and CDR2 is FQGNSA. This CDR3 has 13 amino acids. V gave up 1 base and J gave up 6 bases, with 10 bases separating them. This CDR3 reads CASSLVLVSEQYF. DNA for the CDR3: TGTGCCAGCAGCTTAGTACTAGTCTCCGAGCAGTACTTC.

V gene TRBV7-2 combines with J gene TRBJ2-6; TRBD1 might be the D (6 bases). Germline CDR1 SGHTA, CDR2 FQGNSA. The CDR3 sequence is 17 residues long. V dropped 4 bases and J dropped 0 bases, with 13 bases sitting between them. CDR3 amino acids: CASSSRGQSSGANVLTF. In DNA, the CDR3 is TGTGCCAGCAGCTCCCGAGGACAGAGCTCTGGGGCCAACGTCCTGACTTTC.

This clonotype appeared a few times. The rearrangement links TRBV7-3 to TRBJ2-1; a possible D gene is TRBD2 (6 bases). The CDR3 consists of 15 residues. The germline gives CDR1 SGHTA, CDR2 FQGTGA. Trimming left V 5 bases short and J 2 bases short, with 13 bases between. CDR3: CASSATSSPYNEQFF. CDR3 DNA sequence: TGTGCCAGCAGCGCCACTAGCTCCCCCTACAATGAGCAGTTCTTC.

This clonotype appeared a few times. This chain links TRBV20-1 with TRBJ1-2, with 7 bases matching TRBD1. The CDR3 extends over 14 amino acids. The germline CDR1 and CDR2 sequences are DFQATT and SNEGSKA (reference sequence). V was clipped by 3 bases and J by 2 bases; unmatched bases: 6. The CDR3 protein is CSASQGEGNYGYTF. The CDR3, as DNA: TGCAGTGCTAGTCAGGGGGAGGGGAACTATGGCTACACCTTC.

This clonotype was detected many times. V usage is TRBV11-2 and J usage is TRBJ2-1, with D maybe TRBD2 (5 bases). Trimming stripped 3 bases from V and 7 bases from J, with 10 bases between. From germline, CDR1 is SGHAT and CDR2 FQNNGV. The CDR3 sequence is 13 residues long. The CDR3 here is CASSLDRGNEQFF. The CDR3 DNA reads TGTGCCAGCAGCTTGGACCGAGGGAATGAGCAGTTCTTC.

The table lists this clonotype with a few counts. The chain recombines TRBV6-1 with TRBJ1-2; 9 bases align to TRBD1. V lost 6 bases and J lost 6; bases outside the gene matches: 5. This CDR3 has 13 residues. CDR1 and CDR2 (germline): MNHNS, SASEGT. The CDR3 DNA sequence: TGTGCCAGCAGACGCGGACAGGGGCATGGCTACACCTTC. Translation: CASRRGQGHGYTF.

This clonotype was detected a few times. V gene TRBV21-1 combines with J gene TRBJ2-3; the D segment call TRBD2 is taken from the table without a DNA check. TRBV21-1 is reported as a pseudogene. The CDR3 extends over 14 amino acids. The CDR3 sequence: CASSTAGSTDTQYF. The CDR3 DNA reads TGTGCCAGCAGCACGGCGGGGAGCACAGATACGCAGTATTTT.

This rearrangement joins TRBV5-1 to TRBJ2-2, with 8 bases matching TRBD2. J gave up 4 bases and V 1 base, and 3 bases lay outside the gene matches. This CDR3 region has 15 residues. The V gene's germline CDR1 is SGHRS and CDR2 YFSETQ. The CDR3 bases are TGCGCCAGCAGCTTGCCTAGCGGGTCCACCGGGGAGCTGTTTTTT. It codes for CASSLPSGSTGELFF.

The gene calls are TRBV5-1 and TRBJ2-1; no definite D call. V lost 0 bases and J 7 bases, leaving 11 bases between the germline ends. Germline V gene sequence: CDR1 SGHRS, CDR2 YFSETQ. CDR3 size: 14 residues. The CDR3, as DNA: TGCGCCAGCAGCTTGGAGCGAACGGATAATGAGCAGTTCTTC. This codes for CASSLERTDNEQFF.

This sequence joins TRBV29-1 and TRBJ2-2; the D is unclear. V shed 4 bases and J shed 2 bases, with 8 bases lying between them. Germline V gene data show CDR1 as SQVTM and CDR2 as ANQGSEA. The CDR3 totals 13 residues. CDR3 in amino acids: CSVALRNTGELFF. CDR3 nucleotide sequence: TGCAGCGTTGCCTTAAGAAACACCGGGGAGCTGTTTTTT.

The chain employs TRBV6-6 and TRBJ2-7; 7 bases align to TRBD1. This CDR3 has 13 amino acids. With 2 bases clipped from V and 5 bases from J, the junction kept 3 bases outside the gene matches. Germline V CDR1 and CDR2: MNHNY, SVGAGI (reference sequence). The CDR3 is CASSYRTGNEQYF. CDR3 nucleotides: TGTGCCAGCAGTTACCGGACAGGCAACGAGCAGTACTTC.

This clonotype was picked up a small number of times. The rearrangement links TRBV27 to TRBJ2-7, with D perhaps matching TRBD1 (6 bases). In germline, CDR1 is MNHEY, CDR2 SMNVEV (reference sequence). V dropped 0 bases and J dropped 0 bases, with 15 bases sitting between them. CDR3 length: 17 residues. The CDR3 protein is CASSLSRWTAPSYEQYF. CDR3 bases: TGTGCCAGCAGTTTATCCCGGTGGACAGCGCCCTCCTACGAGCAGTACTTC.

This clonotype showed up just a few times. The chain employs TRBV29-1 and TRBJ2-1, with 8 bases lining up with TRBD1. With 3 bases clipped from V and 13 bases from J, the junction kept 11 bases outside the gene matches. This CDR3 is 13 amino acids long. Germline CDR1 and CDR2: SQVTM and ANQGSEA. CDR3 sequence (DNA): TGCAGCGTTGAGATTCCGGGACAGGCCCCTCAGTTCTTC. Its protein product is CSVEIPGQAPQFF.

This clonotype was recorded a few times. The chain couples TRBV4-1 to TRBJ1-2, with TRBD1 matching over 9 bases. With V trimmed by 3 bases and J by 5 bases, 7 bases remained unmatched. Germline assignment: CDR1 MGHRA and CDR2 YSYEKL. This CDR3 has 15 amino acids. CDR3 loop: CASSHAGTGNYGYTF. Here the CDR3 DNA reads TGCGCCAGCAGCCACGCCGGGACAGGGAATTATGGCTACACCTTC.